This T cell receptor beta chain was obtained from a study of T cell clonotyping in hematopoietic cell transplantation. Method: immunoSEQ multiplex PCR; TCRdb's copy keeps in-frame clones and lacks some. This table holds roughly 10,000 clones, approximately 80% found once. Blood collection times were about day -28 and days 30, 100, 180 posttransplant. Study-wide results and caveats: Graft donor and pretransplant recipient Inverse Simpson Index values predicted broader posttransplant TCR diversity. Pathologically expanded recipient clonotypes increased progressively from day 30 to day 180 as diversity fell.

Remarks on this clone: Its cognate antigen is unknown.

The receptor was isolated from a male patient aged 55 to 69 who had an allogeneic stem cell transplant from an unrelated donor, so the T cells may come from the graft donor. Some clones in this sample may be carry-over from other donors' samples. Sequenced here: PBMCs, sampled at the time of graft-versus-host disease after allogeneic stem cell transplant.

The CDR3 coding sequence is TGCGCCAGCAGCTTGGCGCAGCCACTGAACACTGAAGCTTTCTTT. It yields the protein CASSLAQPLNTEAFF. This chain links TRBV5-1 with TRBJ1-1; D is uncertain. Germline V lookup: CDR1 SGHRS, CDR2 YFSETQ. The CDR3 runs 15 residues. Trimming removed 0 bases from V and 0 bases from J, with 9 bases in between. The full variable domain, its missing parts supplied by reference TRBV5-1 and TRBJ1-1, is KAGVTQTPRYLIKTRGQQVTLSCSPISGHRSVSWYQQTPGQGLQFLFEYFSETQRNKGNFPGRFSGRQFSNSRSEMNVSTLELGDSALYLCASSLAQPLNTEAFFGQGTRLTVV.